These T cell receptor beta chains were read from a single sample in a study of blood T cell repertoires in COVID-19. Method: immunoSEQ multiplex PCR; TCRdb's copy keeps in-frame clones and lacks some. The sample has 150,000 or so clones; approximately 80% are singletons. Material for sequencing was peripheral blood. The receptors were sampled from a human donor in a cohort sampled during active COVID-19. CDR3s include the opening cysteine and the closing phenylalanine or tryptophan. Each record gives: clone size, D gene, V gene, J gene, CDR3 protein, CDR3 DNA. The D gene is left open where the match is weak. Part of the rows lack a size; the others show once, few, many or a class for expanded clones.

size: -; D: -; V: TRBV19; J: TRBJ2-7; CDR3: CASSMGLALQQYF; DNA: TGTGCCAGTAGTATGGGCCTGGCCCTTCAGCAGTACTTC
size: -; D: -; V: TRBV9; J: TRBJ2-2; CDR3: CASSVDIAANTGELFF; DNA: TGTGCCAGCAGCGTAGACATAGCGGCGAACACCGGGGAGCTGTTTTTT
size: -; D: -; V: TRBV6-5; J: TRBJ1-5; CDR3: CASSSGVSNQPQHF; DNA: TGTGCCAGCAGTTCAGGGGTTAGCAATCAGCCCCAGCATTTT
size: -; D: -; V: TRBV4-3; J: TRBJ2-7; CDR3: CASSSGVLSYEQYF; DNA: TGCGCCAGCAGCTCCGGGGTCCTGTCCTACGAGCAGTACTTC
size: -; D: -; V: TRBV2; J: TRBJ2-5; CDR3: CASSEDRGGETQYF; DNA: TGTGCCAGCAGTGAAGACAGGGGAGGAGAGACCCAGTACTTC
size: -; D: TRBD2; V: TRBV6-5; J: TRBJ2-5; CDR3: CASGGGFQETQYF; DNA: TGTGCCAGCGGCGGGGGGTTCCAAGAGACCCAGTACTTC
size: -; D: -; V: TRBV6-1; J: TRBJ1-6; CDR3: CASSEQVGSPLHF; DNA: TGTGCCAGCAGTGAACAGGTTGGTTCACCCCTCCACTTT
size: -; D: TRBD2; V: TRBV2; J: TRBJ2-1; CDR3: CASSSRTSGNNEQFF; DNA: TGTGCCAGCAGTTCTAGGACTAGCGGGAACAATGAGCAGTTCTTC
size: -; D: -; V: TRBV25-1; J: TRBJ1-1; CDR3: CASTAPRGTEAFF; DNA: TGTGCCAGCACGGCCCCTCGGGGCACTGAAGCTTTCTTT
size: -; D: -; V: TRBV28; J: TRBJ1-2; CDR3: CASSQYTDSYGYTF; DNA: TGTGCCAGCAGTCAATATACGGACAGCTATGGCTACACCTTC
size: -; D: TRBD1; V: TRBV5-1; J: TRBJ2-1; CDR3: CASTMGQGAYNEQFF; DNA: TGCGCCAGCACCATGGGGCAGGGGGCCTACAATGAGCAGTTCTTC
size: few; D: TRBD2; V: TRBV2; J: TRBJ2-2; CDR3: CASKREVTVGELFF; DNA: TGTGCCAGCAAGCGGGAGGTGACCGTCGGGGAGCTGTTTTTT
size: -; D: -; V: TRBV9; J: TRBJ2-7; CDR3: CASSNGGTYEQYF; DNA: TGTGCCAGCAGCAATGGGGGCACCTACGAGCAGTACTTC
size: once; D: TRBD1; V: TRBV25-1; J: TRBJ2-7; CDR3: CASRGQGFSYEQYF; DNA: TGTGCCAGCAGGGGACAGGGTTTCTCCTACGAGCAGTACTTC
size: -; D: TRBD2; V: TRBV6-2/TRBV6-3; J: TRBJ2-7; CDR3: CASSYSRGGFYEQYF; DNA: TGTGCCAGCAGTTACTCGCGCGGGGGATTCTACGAGCAGTACTTC
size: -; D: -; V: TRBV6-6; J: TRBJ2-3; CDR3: CASKGPIGDTQYF; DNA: TGTGCCAGCAAGGGGCCAATTGGGGATACGCAGTATTTT
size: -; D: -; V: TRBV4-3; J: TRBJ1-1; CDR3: CASSQVRLRDTEAFF; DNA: TGCGCCAGCAGCCAAGTCAGACTTCGGGACACTGAAGCTTTCTTT
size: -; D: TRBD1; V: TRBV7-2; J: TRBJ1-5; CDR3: CASSFRDRGQEPQHF; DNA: TGTGCCAGCAGCTTCCGCGACAGGGGGCAGGAGCCCCAGCATTTT
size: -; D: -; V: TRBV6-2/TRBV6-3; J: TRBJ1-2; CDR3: CASCPGVARGYTF; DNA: TGTGCCAGCTGCCCCGGGGTTGCGAGGGGCTACACCTTC
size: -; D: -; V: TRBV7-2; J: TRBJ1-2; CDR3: CASSLEDRWNYGYTF; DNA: TGTGCCAGCAGCTTAGAGGACAGATGGAACTATGGCTACACCTTC
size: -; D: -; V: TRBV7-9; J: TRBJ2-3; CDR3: CASSTYLEILTDTQYF; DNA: TGTGCCAGCAGCACGTACCTGGAGATCCTCACAGATACGCAGTATTTT
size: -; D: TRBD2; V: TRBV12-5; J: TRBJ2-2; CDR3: CASGLVVQREGPGELFF; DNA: TGTGCTAGTGGTTTGGTAGTTCAGCGGGAGGGCCCCGGGGAGCTGTTTTTT
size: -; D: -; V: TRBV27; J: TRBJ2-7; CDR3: CASSLAEAHEQYF; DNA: TGTGCCAGCAGTTTGGCGGAGGCCCACGAGCAGTACTTC
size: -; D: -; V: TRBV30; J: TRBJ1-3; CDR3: CAWSVGAARISGNTIYF; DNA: TGTGCCTGGAGTGTAGGGGCCGCCCGAATTTCTGGAAACACCATATATTTT
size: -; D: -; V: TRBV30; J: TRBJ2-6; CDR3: CAWSVPLLGANVLTF; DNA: TGTGCCTGGAGTGTACCCCTTCTAGGGGCCAACGTCCTGACTTTC
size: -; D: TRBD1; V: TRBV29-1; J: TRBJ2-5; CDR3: CSVGRQGQGTQYF; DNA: TGCAGCGTTGGACGACAGGGGCAAGGGACCCAGTACTTC
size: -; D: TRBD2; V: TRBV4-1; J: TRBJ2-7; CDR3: CASSRELANSYEQYF; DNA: TGCGCCAGCAGCCGAGAACTAGCGAACTCCTACGAGCAGTACTTC
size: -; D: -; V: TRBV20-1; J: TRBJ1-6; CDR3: CSASITGQAPLHF; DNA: TGCAGTGCTAGTATAACAGGCCAGGCTCCCCTCCACTTT
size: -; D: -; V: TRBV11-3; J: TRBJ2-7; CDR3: CASSLTASYEQYF; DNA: TGTGCCAGCAGCTTAACAGCCTCCTACGAGCAGTACTTC
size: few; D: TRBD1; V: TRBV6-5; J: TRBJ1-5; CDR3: CASSYSQGASNQPQHF; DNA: TGTGCCAGCAGTTACTCCCAGGGGGCGAGCAATCAGCCCCAGCATTTT
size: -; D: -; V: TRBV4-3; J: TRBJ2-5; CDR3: CASSPGDSQETQYF; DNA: TGCGCCAGCAGCCCCGGGGATAGCCAAGAGACCCAGTACTTC
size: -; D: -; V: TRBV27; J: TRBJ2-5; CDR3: CASSILFSETQYF; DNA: TGTGCCAGCAGTATCCTCTTCTCGGAGACCCAGTACTTC
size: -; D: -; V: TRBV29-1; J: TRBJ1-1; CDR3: CSVEEGNPGEAFF; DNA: TGCAGCGTTGAAGAAGGTAACCCGGGTGAAGCTTTCTTT